The 13 T cell receptor beta chains given below trace back to one sample, sequenced in a study of Graves' ophthalmopathy and Graves' hyperthyroidism. RNA transcripts were the template, and TCR beta CDR3 regions were amplified from them. The library came from an HTBI-primed first-round RT-PCR and a second-round multiplex PCR. TCRdb recomputed calls from the multiplex PCR reads with MiXCR, one row per CDR3 protein. The data contain roughly 300,000 distinct CDR3 sequences, roughly a sixth of them singletons. The sample was peripheral blood. These receptors all stem from an adult man with Graves' ophthalmopathy.

This clonotype was seen at least ten times. V is TRBV12-3 or TRBV12-4 and J is TRBJ1-1, with 9 nucleotides matching TRBD1. V was clipped by 3 bases and J by 4 bases; unmatched bases: 9. The CDR3 length is 16 residues. The CDR3 loop is CASSFGTGMRSTEAFF. Written as DNA, the CDR3 is TGTGCCAGCAGTTTTGGGACAGGGATGAGATCCACTGAAGCTTTCTTT.

This clonotype has at least ten counts. V gene TRBV29-1 combines with J gene TRBJ1-1; 7 bases match TRBD1. Losses at the gene ends were 3 bases for V and 0 bases for J; bases not matched to a gene: 7. Germline values: CDR1 SQVTM, CDR2 ANQGSEA. CDR3 size: 15 residues. The DNA of the CDR3 is TGCAGCGTTGATTTGACAGGGACGATGAACACTGAAGCTTTCTTT. Its protein is CSVDLTGTMNTEAFF. Full variable domain (rest looked up from reference TRBV29-1 and TRBJ1-1): SAVISQKPSRDICQRGTSLTIQCQVDSQVTMMFWYRQQPGQSLTLIATANQGSEATYESGFVIDKFPISRPNLTFSTLTVSNMSPEDSSIYLCSVDLTGTMNTEAFFGQGTRLTVV.

This clonotype showed up just a few times. This sequence joins TRBV12-3 or TRBV12-4 and TRBJ2-7; TRBD2 agrees at 7 bases. The J segment lost 0 bases and the V segment lost 6 bases, leaving 2 bases of the junction unmatched. The CDR3 extends over 13 amino acids. The CDR3 reads CASSRDYSYEQYF. As DNA, the CDR3 is TGTGCCAGCAGCAGGGACTACTCCTACGAGCAGTACTTC.

This clonotype was seen ten or more times. J is TRBJ2-5 and V is TRBV5-6; the match to TRBD1 covers 11 bases. The V gene end was trimmed by 1 base and the J gene end by 3 bases; junction bases not matched to a gene: 5. This CDR3 comprises 16 residues. Germline-derived CDR1 and CDR2 are SGHDT and YYEEEE. This chain's CDR3 is CASSLYRTGGEETQYF. The CDR3 bases are TGTGCCAGCAGCTTGTACCGGACAGGGGGCGAAGAGACCCAGTACTTC.

This clonotype was seen at least ten times. The genes are TRBV6-6 and TRBJ2-6; tentatively, D is TRBD2 (6 bases). Deletions cut 6 bases from V and 1 base from J, with 22 bases between. Germline V gives CDR1 MNHNY, CDR2 SVGAGI (reference sequence). The CDR3 loop spans 19 amino acids. The CDR3 DNA reads TGTGCCAGCAGCCCAATCCGGGGGAGCTTTTATTCTGGGGCCAACGTCCTGACTTTC. It specifies CASSPIRGSFYSGANVLTF.

This clonotype was seen repeatedly, ten times or more. The V call is TRBV4-2, the J call TRBJ2-4, with D tentatively TRBD1 (5 bases). Trimming stripped 0 bases from V and 8 bases from J, with 11 bases between. Germline V gene data show CDR1 as LGHNA and CDR2 as YNFKEQ. The CDR3 extends over 14 amino acids. The CDR3 bases are TGTGCCAGCAGCCAAGAGGGCAGGGCGGACATTCAGTACTTC. It encodes CASSQEGRADIQYF.

This clonotype has a count of ten or more. CDR3 DNA sequence: TGTGCCAGTAGTTGGACAGGCACTGAAGCTTTCTTT. Protein sequence: CASSWTGTEAFF. V and J are TRBV19 and TRBJ1-1, with TRBD1 matching over 7 bases. Trimming removed 5 bases from V and 4 bases from J; junction bases left unmatched: 1. This CDR3 has 12 residues. Germline V gives CDR1 LNHDA, CDR2 SQIVND (reference sequence).

This clonotype was counted at least ten times. The chain combines TRBV5-1 with TRBJ1-1; no clear D. Germline values: CDR1 SGHRS, CDR2 YFSETQ. Trimming took off 2 bases at V and 5 bases at J, with 10 bases between the two ends. The CDR3 spans 13 residues. As DNA, the CDR3 is TGCGCCAGCAGCTTATCAGCGGAGACTGAAGCTTTCTTT. This translates into CASSLSAETEAFF. Full variable domain (missing parts from reference TRBV5-1 and TRBJ1-1): KAGVTQTPRYLIKTRGQQVTLSCSPISGHRSVSWYQQTPGQGLQFLFEYFSETQRNKGNFPGRFSGRQFSNSRSEMNVSTLELGDSALYLCASSLSAETEAFFGQGTRLTVV.

This clonotype was seen repeatedly, ten times or more. The V gene is TRBV6-2 or TRBV6-3, the J gene TRBJ2-2, with D possibly matching TRBD1 (6 bases). Germline CDR1 MNHEY, CDR2 SVGEGT. The CDR3 is made up of 12 amino acids. V was pared by 6 bases and J by 8 bases, with 10 bases between. DNA of the CDR3: TGTGCCAGCAGAGCAGGGGAGGGGGAGCTGTTTTTT. It translates to CASRAGEGELFF.

This clonotype came up many times. V and J are TRBV28 and TRBJ1-2; no definite D call. The CDR3 is 13 amino acids. Trimming removed 3 bases from V and 8 bases from J, with 13 bases in between. Germline CDR1 reads MDHEN; CDR2 reads SYDVKM. CDR3 in DNA: TGTGCCAGCAGTTTTTTGTGGCCGCCGGGCTACACCTTC. Residues: CASSFLWPPGYTF.

The J gene is TRBJ1-1, the V gene TRBV7-2; D gene unclear. Germline CDR1 and CDR2: SGHTA and FQGNSA. Trimming stripped 1 base from V and 8 bases from J, with 5 bases between. The CDR3 is 11 amino acids. The CDR3 spells CASSLGVEAFF. CDR3 in DNA: TGTGCCAGCAGCTTAGGGGTCGAAGCTTTCTTT.

The sample holds many counts of this clonotype. The V call is TRBV6-5, the J call TRBJ2-2, with 14 bases identical to TRBD2. CDR1 and CDR2 (germline): MNHEY, SVGAGI. CDR3 length equals 16 residues. Losses at the gene ends were 10 bases for V and 4 bases for J; bases not matched to a gene: 8. The CDR3 nucleotides read TGTGCCACCGCTGGGACTAGCGGGAGAGGCACCGGGGAGCTGTTTTTT. Its translation: CATAGTSGRGTGELFF.

V and J are TRBV28 and TRBJ2-7, with D unclear. Germline V gene data show CDR1 as MDHEN and CDR2 as SYDVKM. V was clipped by 2 bases and J by 3 bases, with 11 bases between them. CDR3 length: 14 residues. The CDR3 spells CASSLREIIYEQYF. The DNA of the CDR3 is TGTGCCAGCAGTTTAAGAGAGATTATCTACGAGCAGTACTTC. Variable domain in full (rest from reference TRBV28 and TRBJ2-7): DVKVTQSSRYLVKRTGEKVFLECVQDMDHENMFWYRQDPGLGLRLIYFSYDVKMKEKGDIPEGYSVSREKKERFSLILESASTNQTSMYLCASSLREIIYEQYFGPGTRLTVT.